This TCR beta chain was identified during a study of radiotherapy plus CTLA-4 blockade in lung cancer. The study's findings and limits: Tumor-derived TCR clones expanded in blood after radiotherapy plus ipilimumab.

The ends lost 2 bases at V and 5 bases at J; junction bases unmatched: 19. There are 19 residues in the CDR3. A word on this clone: Its antigen remains unknown.

Data came from immunoSEQ multiplex PCR; TCRdb stores just in-frame clones and leaves some out. The table lists approximately 85,000 clones, about 90% of them singletons. This material consisted of peripheral blood, taken from a patient treated with radiotherapy plus ipilimumab. The receptor's source is a human donor with non-small cell lung cancer who had a partial response to radiotherapy plus ipilimumab. This rearrangement joins TRBV23-1 to TRBJ2-7; 9 bases are shared with TRBD1. TRBV23-1 qualifies as an ORF whose function is uncertain. The CDR3: CASSQPSRGTGTGIHEQYV. As DNA, the CDR3 is TGCGCCAGCAGTCAACCCTCCCGGGGGACCGGGACAGGGATCCACGAGCAGTACGTC.